The rows below give T cell receptor beta chains drawn from one sample of a study of blood T cell repertoires in COVID-19. Sequencing was performed with immunoSEQ multiplex PCR; in TCRdb, only in-frame clones are kept and a portion is missing. The table lists a few hundred thousand clones, 85% to 90% of them singletons. The sample consisted of peripheral blood. The source of these receptors is a woman in her 50s with acute or convalescent COVID-19. Both conserved end residues are trimmed from each CDR3. The order of the fields is D gene, V gene, CDR3 protein. A D gene is named only where the DNA matches it firmly.

TRBD2,TRBV30,AWSRASGGLQY
TRBD2,TRBV27,ASSLSGFGGGQETQY
-,TRBV5-1,ASSFGDTQETQY
TRBD2,TRBV19,ATRGGGSAYEQY
-,TRBV21-1,ASRLGAFQPEQY
-,TRBV6-5,ASAQGYSYEQY
-,TRBV2,SRRSPGANVLT
TRBD2,TRBV7-9,ASSLGEAGTSTDTQY
TRBD1,TRBV6-7,ASRFHRDRANQPQH
-,TRBV6-2/TRBV6-3,ASSSFNGYT
-,TRBV6-5,ASRTDRSSNYGYT
-,TRBV12-5,ATGTGLPGYYNEQF
TRBD1,TRBV5-4,ASRPDRGAYEQY
TRBD1,TRBV7-9,ASSLMTGGLETQY
TRBD2,TRBV29-1,SGASGSETQY
-,TRBV5-4,ASSLDGHSGNTIY
TRBD1,TRBV5-1,ASSLTGENTGELF
TRBD2,TRBV10-1,AELRGRAYEQY
-,TRBV14,ASSQRISGNTIY
TRBD1,TRBV19,ASSMLGQDGSYGYT
TRBD1,TRBV5-1,ASSLQGALLYEQY
TRBD2,TRBV6-2/TRBV6-3,ASSTGLAGGQETQY
-,TRBV9,ASSQSSDSTDTQY
TRBD1,TRBV19,ASSIEGGQGDEAF
-,TRBV4-3,ASSHQARDGYT
-,TRBV12-3/TRBV12-4,ASSPARYYGYT
-,TRBV7-2,ASSFAQREETQY
-,TRBV21-1,ASSNRINEQF
-,TRBV15,ATSSLSMSSGNTIY
TRBD2,TRBV6-2/TRBV6-3,ASTPPLFSGGTQETQY
-,TRBV5-1,ASSLSAREAF
-,TRBV11-3,ASSGDRRNTEAF
-,TRBV4-1,ASSQDVISTTLDTQY
-,TRBV5-6,ASSLAPQEGWDGYT
TRBD1,TRBV19,ASSLWTGENSPLH
-,TRBV14,ASSQFKTGTGELF
-,TRBV12-5,ASGWGQDTIY
-,TRBV29-1,SVEIGGETQY